The 18 T cell receptor beta chains listed next were all sequenced from one sample in a study of blood T cells in healthy people across ages. A second PCR, run for roughly 7 to 12 cycles, used a sample-barcoded 5' primer plus a J-beta primer mix. TCRdb reprocessed the 5' RACE reads via MiXCR and lists one record per CDR3 protein. The sample has about 1.4 million distinct CDR3 sequences, 59% seen once. The sequenced sample consisted of blood. These receptors came from a man between 18 and 35 years old in good health.

In its sample, this clonotype was seen once. The chain joins TRBV7-8 to TRBJ2-1, with 8 bases aligning to TRBD2. The V segment lost 2 bases and the J segment 10 bases; nucleotides outside the gene matches: 13. Germline V gene sequence: CDR1 SGHVS, CDR2 FQNEAQ. CDR3 length: 16 amino acids. CDR3 residues: CASSLSRTSRVWEQFF. The DNA for the CDR3 is TGTGCCAGCAGCTTATCCCGGACTAGCCGCGTATGGGAGCAGTTCTTC.

This clonotype was found once. This sequence joins TRBV20-1 and TRBJ1-5; weak D call: TRBD1 (5 bases). V gave up 6 bases and J gave up 2 bases, with 11 bases separating them. Germline V CDR1 and CDR2: DFQATT, SNEGSKA (reference sequence). This CDR3 region has 13 residues. CDR3 nucleotides: TGCAGTGCGGACAAGGGCGGCAATCAGCCCCAGCATTTT. This encodes CSADKGGNQPQHF.

This clonotype came up once. The rearrangement joins TRBV29-1 to TRBJ1-2; D unresolved. The CDR3 runs 12 residues. The V gene's germline CDR1 is SQVTM and CDR2 ANQGSEA. The V end was cut by 4 bases, the J end by 8 bases, with 14 bases between. The CDR3 here is CSVGATDAGYTF. The CDR3 nucleotides are TGCAGCGTTGGGGCTACCGACGCCGGCTACACCTTC. The full variable domain, with the rest looked up from reference TRBV29-1 and TRBJ1-2, is SAVISQKPSRDICQRGTSLTIQCQVDSQVTMMFWYRQQPGQSLTLIATANQGSEATYESGFVIDKFPISRPNLTFSTLTVSNMSPEDSSIYLCSVGATDAGYTFGSGTRLTVV.

The V and J genes are TRBV7-9 and TRBJ2-7; D perhaps matches TRBD2 (6 bases). Trimming removed 6 bases at V and 0 bases at J, with 15 bases between. This CDR3 has 15 amino acids. Germline assignment: CDR1 SEHNR and CDR2 FQNEAQ (reference sequence). The CDR3 protein is CASRPSALSSYEQYF. The DNA of the CDR3 is TGTGCCAGCAGACCTAGCGCCCTAAGCTCCTACGAGCAGTACTTC. Full variable domain (missing parts from reference TRBV7-9 and TRBJ2-7): DTGVSQNPRHKITKRGQNVTFRCDPISEHNRLYWYRQTLGQGPEFLTYFQNEAQLEKSRLLSDRFSAERPKGSFSTLEIQRTEQGDSAMYLCASRPSALSSYEQYFGPGTRLTVT.

The chain links TRBV10-3 to TRBJ1-2; D perhaps matches TRBD1 (5 bases). V was cut by 2 bases and J by 7 bases, with 17 bases left in between. Germline CDR1 is ENHRY and CDR2 is SYGVKD. This CDR3 region has 15 residues. CDR3 DNA sequence: TGTGCCATCAGTGAGAAGGGGACGGAGCTAAGTGGCTACACCTTC. Protein product: CAISEKGTELSGYTF.

The chain links TRBV4-3 to TRBJ1-6, with unresolved D. The CDR3 sequence is 14 residues long. The germline V gene encodes CDR1 LGHNA and CDR2 YSLEER. The V end was cut by 4 bases, the J end by 6 bases, with 10 bases between. The CDR3 nucleotides are TGCGCCAGCAGCCCTAGGTGGGGTAATTCACCCCTCCACTTT. Protein sequence: CASSPRWGNSPLHF.

This clonotype has only a few counts. The CDR3 region is CAISEMVGSGITDTQYF. Written as DNA, the CDR3 is TGTGCCATCAGTGAGATGGTGGGGTCGGGGATCACAGATACGCAGTATTTT. The chain couples TRBV10-3 to TRBJ2-3; tentatively, D is TRBD2 (5 bases). The V end lost 2 bases, the J end lost 2 bases, and 17 bases lay between the germline ends. Per germline, CDR1 ENHRY and CDR2 SYGVKD. The CDR3 totals 17 residues.

This clonotype was recorded a few times. This rearrangement joins TRBV28 to TRBJ2-3; 7 nucleotides align to TRBD2. The V and J ends lost 3 bases and 3 bases, in that order; junction bases with no gene match: 6. This CDR3 region has 15 residues. Germline CDR1 MDHEN, CDR2 SYDVKM. CDR3 coding DNA: TGTGCCAGCAGTTTTTCGAGCGGGGAAACAGATACGCAGTATTTT. It yields the protein CASSFSSGETDTQYF.

This clonotype was seen only a few times. J is TRBJ2-7 and V is TRBV4-3; TRBD1 might be the D (6 bases). Germline assignment: CDR1 LGHNA and CDR2 YSLEER. Trimming took 3 bases from V and 2 from J, leaving 8 bases between them. The CDR3 loop spans 13 amino acids. The CDR3 coding sequence is TGCGCCAGCAGCCAGTGGACAGCCTACGAGCAGTACTTC. Its translation: CASSQWTAYEQYF.

The chain combines TRBV18 with TRBJ2-4; 10 bases match TRBD2. The end of the DNA aligns better with TRBJ2-7, so the J call may be wrong. The V gene's germline CDR1 is KGHSH and CDR2 LQKENI. CDR3 length: 14 residues. CDR3 sequence (DNA): TGTGCCAGCTCAAGCAAGCGGGAGGGTAACGAGCAGTACTTC. Its translation: CASSSKREGNEQYF.

The chain carries TRBV7-9 and TRBJ1-2, with D possibly TRBD1 on 6 matching bases. This CDR3 region has 15 residues. The germline gives CDR1 SEHNR, CDR2 FQNEAQ (reference sequence). V was trimmed by 1 base and J by 4 bases, leaving 13 bases between them. CDR3 sequence (DNA): TGTGCCAGCAGCTTAGTGGATCAGGGGACCTATGGCTACACCTTC. Its translation: CASSLVDQGTYGYTF.

The chain employs TRBV6-5 and TRBJ1-6; possibly TRBD1 for D (5 bases). CDR1 and CDR2 (germline): MNHEY, SVGAGI. Trimming removed 6 bases at V and 9 bases at J, with 12 bases between. CDR3 length: 13 residues. The CDR3 is CASSQGRFSPLHF. DNA for the CDR3: TGTGCCAGCAGCCAGGGACGGTTTTCACCCCTCCACTTT.

This clonotype was seen only a few times. The rearrangement links TRBV20-1 to TRBJ2-1; D remains unclear. Trimming removed 1 base at V and 5 bases at J, with 9 bases between. The germline V gene encodes CDR1 DFQATT and CDR2 SNEGSKA (reference sequence). The CDR3 spans 13 residues. The CDR3 sequence: CSARAVTNNEQFF. Here the CDR3 DNA reads TGCAGTGCTAGAGCGGTCACCAACAATGAGCAGTTCTTC.

The chain is built from TRBV7-9 and TRBJ2-2; 10 positions match TRBD2. Losses at the gene ends were 7 bases for V and 0 bases for J; bases not matched to a gene: 11. Germline V gene sequence: CDR1 SEHNR, CDR2 FQNEAQ (reference sequence). The CDR3 runs to 18 residues. The CDR3 bases are TGTGCCAGCACCCGAGCAACACTAGCGGGGCCGAACACCGGGGAGCTGTTTTTT. It translates to CASTRATLAGPNTGELFF.

This clonotype turned up a few times. V usage is TRBV30 and J usage is TRBJ2-7; TRBD2 agrees at 13 bases. In germline, CDR1 is GTSNPN, CDR2 SVGIG (reference sequence). V gave up 2 bases and J gave up 7 bases; unmatched junction bases: 11. This CDR3 contains 16 residues. CDR3 bases: TGTGCCTGGAGTACAGGACTAGCGGGAGTCTACAATGAGCAGTACTTC. Translating gives CAWSTGLAGVYNEQYF.

The V and J genes are TRBV7-2 and TRBJ2-7, with D hard to call. There are 14 residues in the CDR3. Per germline, CDR1 SGHTA and CDR2 FQGNSA. Trimming left V 3 bases short and J 3 bases short, with 12 bases between. The DNA for the CDR3 is TGTGCCAGCAGCTTCGGTGGCTCGTTCTACGAGCAGTACTTC. It specifies CASSFGGSFYEQYF.

As for this clonotype: The CDR3 end shows no conserved phenylalanine or tryptophan, and so a read error is likely. J is TRBJ2-1 and V is TRBV7-9; 9 nucleotides match TRBD1. CDR1 SEHNR and CDR2 FQNEAQ come from the germline V gene (reference sequence). V was pared by 5 bases and J by 5 bases, with 4 bases of the junction left unmatched. This CDR3 region has 14 residues. CDR3 DNA sequence: TGTGCCAGCAGCCCGGGGACAGGGAACAATGAGCAGTTCATC. Amino acid sequence: CASSPGTGNNEQFI.

J is TRBJ2-1 and V is TRBV20-1; D not resolved. Germline V gene data show CDR1 as DFQATT and CDR2 as SNEGSKA (reference sequence). The CDR3 sequence is 15 residues long. Trimming removed 4 bases at V and 0 bases at J, with 13 bases between. The CDR3 DNA sequence: TGCAGTGCTACTAAGTTGGCCCTCTCCTACAATGAGCAGTTCTTC. Protein: CSATKLALSYNEQFF.